This record concerns one T cell receptor beta chain sequence. CD8+ and CD4+ T cells circulating in blood were sequenced for TCR beta. Those who served as multiple sclerosis controls were treatment-naive patients with stable or active relapsing-remitting disease. In contrast to the negatively isolated CD8+ and CD4+ T cells, TEMRA cells were FACS-enriched. This entry belongs to a study of CD8 T cells in Susac syndrome. An amount of RNA that ranged from roughly 0.45 to 1 ug was reverse transcribed with random hexamers. TCR beta CDR3 was amplified by immunoSEQ multiplex PCR. This amplification extended across 54 Vbeta and 13 Jbeta segments. MiXCR, run by TCRdb on the immunoSEQ multiplex PCR reads, gives a single entry per CDR3 protein. The sample includes around 79,000 distinct CDR3 sequences, 85% to 95% of them seen just once. The sample was CD8+ T cells from PBMCs. The receptor's source is a human donor with multiple sclerosis.

This chain's CDR3 is CASSLWTGELFF. CDR3 nucleotide sequence: TGTGCCAGCAGCCTCTGGACCGGGGAGCTGTTTTTT. The chain carries TRBV2 and TRBJ2-2; no reliable D call. The CDR3 spans 12 residues. The germline V and J ends were trimmed by 6 bases and 5 bases, with 7 bases remaining between them. CDR1 and CDR2 from the germline V gene are SNHLY and FYNNEI.